Listed below are T cell receptor beta chains from one sample, sequenced in a study of PD-1 blockade in classical Hodgkin lymphoma. The method was immunoSEQ multiplex PCR; TCRdb's version includes in-frame clones alone and lacks a portion of them. The repertoire holds about 20,000 clones, with 80% as singletons. The sample consisted of peripheral blood mononuclear cells (PBMCs), taken before the fourth cycle of nivolumab. The receptors stem from a human donor with classical Hodgkin lymphoma. CDR3s include the opening cysteine and the closing phenylalanine or tryptophan. A D gene is named only where the DNA matches it firmly. Clone size is stated in some rows and not others, as once, few, many or a class when expanded.

cdr3_aa,cdr3_nt,v_call,clone_size,j_call,d_call
CASSFRGGETQYF,TGTGCCAGCAGCTTCAGAGGGGGAGAGACCCAGTACTTC,TRBV13,NA,TRBJ2-5,NA
CASRTGLSNQPQHF,TGTGCCAGCCGTACAGGGCTTAGCAATCAGCCCCAGCATTTT,TRBV2,NA,TRBJ1-5,NA
CASSLVRLQGGNTEAFF,TGTGCCAGCAGCCTGGTCCGCCTCCAGGGCGGAAACACTGAAGCTTTCTTT,TRBV21-1,few,TRBJ1-1,NA
CASSFGTSGYEETQYF,TGTGCCAGCAGCTTCGGGACTAGCGGCTATGAAGAGACCCAGTACTTC,TRBV7-3,few,TRBJ2-5,TRBD2
CASSSQGANTEAFF,TGTGCCAGCAGCTCGCAGGGGGCGAACACTGAAGCTTTCTTT,TRBV7-3,NA,TRBJ1-1,TRBD1
CSAGGLAGFSRTDTQYF,TGCAGCGCTGGGGGACTAGCGGGATTCTCTCGCACAGATACGCAGTATTTT,TRBV29-1,NA,TRBJ2-3,TRBD2
CASSFLPGIQETQYF,TGTGCCAGCAGCTTCTTACCGGGGATCCAAGAGACCCAGTACTTC,TRBV5-5,NA,TRBJ2-5,NA
CASSFTQNTGELFF,TGTGCCAGCAGCTTTACCCAAAACACCGGGGAGCTGTTTTTT,TRBV5-4,NA,TRBJ2-2,NA
CASSIRDTTTLGNTIYF,TGTGCCAGCAGCATCCGGGACACAACTACGCTTGGAAACACCATATATTTT,TRBV5-4,NA,TRBJ1-3,NA
CASSYGQVSEAFF,TGTGCCAGCAGCTATGGACAGGTTTCTGAAGCTTTCTTT,TRBV6-6,NA,TRBJ1-1,TRBD1
CASRALDRTNYGYTF,TGCGCCAGCAGGGCCTTGGACAGGACAAACTATGGCTACACCTTC,TRBV10-2,NA,TRBJ1-2,TRBD1
CATLTSGGFGDTQYF,TGTGCCACCCTGACTAGCGGGGGGTTCGGAGATACGCAGTATTTT,TRBV28,once,TRBJ2-3,TRBD2
CAISLGTPYQETQYF,TGTGCCATCAGCCTTGGGACACCGTACCAAGAGACCCAGTACTTC,TRBV10-3,NA,TRBJ2-5,NA
CASRSWDRGYEQYF,TGTGCCAGCAGGTCCTGGGACAGAGGCTACGAGCAGTACTTC,TRBV2,NA,TRBJ2-7,TRBD1
CASGSGMTDTQYF,TGTGCCAGCGGTAGCGGGATGACAGATACGCAGTATTTT,TRBV2,NA,TRBJ2-3,TRBD2
CATSKGTGGVYGYTF,TGTGCCACCAGCAAAGGGACAGGGGGTGTTTATGGCTACACCTTC,TRBV15,NA,TRBJ1-2,TRBD1
CAIRAYRGQSSGANVLTF,TGTGCCATCAGAGCCTACAGGGGCCAGAGCTCTGGGGCCAACGTCCTGACTTTC,TRBV10-3,NA,TRBJ2-6,TRBD1
CAWSPNSNTEAFF,TGTGCCTGGAGTCCAAACTCGAACACTGAAGCTTTCTTT,TRBV30,few,TRBJ1-1,NA